This T cell receptor (beta chain) was sequenced during a study of shared clonotypes between healthy human individuals. Background on the study: The people who gave samples were two women and three men aged 18 to 49.

Trimming left V 4 bases short and J 2 bases short, with 19 bases between. CDR1 and CDR2 (germline): SGHNT, YYREEE (reference sequence). This CDR3 is 16 amino acids long. At deep level, the assay was performed. Roughly 30,000 T cell genomes (approximately 0.3 ug DNA) went into each PBMC replicate. The method was immunoSEQ multiplex PCR; TCRdb's version includes in-frame clones alone and lacks a portion of them. The data show about 560,000 clones, roughly 79% seen once. About 90 million PBMCs supplied genomic DNA for unsorted samples. The TCR sequence derives from a middle-aged woman in good health. Some clones in this sample may be carry-over from other donors' samples. Specimen: PBMCs. The V and J genes are TRBV5-4 and TRBJ2-7, with D perhaps being TRBD1 or TRBD2 (5 bases each). Written as DNA, the CDR3 is TGTGCCAGCAGCACCGATCCGGGACGGATCACCTACGAGCAGTACTTC. Its protein is CASSTDPGRITYEQYF.